This T cell receptor (beta chain) emerged from a study of cytomegalovirus exposure and HLA in healthy donors (TCRdb year 2017). As for the study more broadly: An earlier analysis of approximately 600 of the donors reported approximately 300 Gb of sequence data and some 100 million unique TCR beta sequences from roughly 200 million T cells. An early release that covered approximately 600 HLA-typed donors contained approximately 300 gigabases of sequencing data and tens of millions of unique TCR sequences. Of the roughly 400 genotyped donors, roughly 76% were placed in the genetic ancestry cluster associated with self-reported Caucasian donors. The aim of the study was to test whether cataloging public T cell receptors could identify signatures of past pathogen exposure. Using immunosequencing, the study profiled T cell repertoires from 666 subjects and related those repertoires to cytomegalovirus serostatus. Besides the first cohort of approximately 670 subjects, a separate validation cohort made up of 95 to 150 different subjects was used. To predict cytomegalovirus infection status, the study combined high-throughput TCR immunosequencing, statistical association of individual TCRs with disease status, and machine learning. A later analysis re-examined previously published TCR beta repertoires from 600 to 700 donors and added high-resolution HLA genotyping to investigate patterns of TCR occurrence. The later analysis used no new phenotypic data to find candidate immune exposures, relying instead on TCR beta sequences and their occurrence across donors. In an earlier analysis of roughly 540 of the donors, high-throughput TCR beta sequencing was used to judge whether each TCR beta V gene segment behaved as functional or pseudogenic. Donor age, sex, ethnicity and CMV serostatus were compiled together with the repertoire data. In a later genetic analysis, genome-wide SNP genotypes for about three fifths of the 666 donors were used, and that subset was treated as a discovery cohort. Every discovery cohort repertoire had been produced on one sequencing platform. Both class I and class II loci were covered by HLA typing, at four-digit resolution. Typing coverage differed by locus: A, B, C, DRB1 and DQB1 were typed in roughly 629-640 donors, DQA1 in approximately 520, DPA1 in some 610, and DPB1 in just under 490. About five DR-DQ haplotypes were treated as single units for association and clustering because of strong linkage in the cohort. Across approximately 420 genotyped donors of the cohort, an average of roughly 200,000 unique TCR beta nucleotide sequences per donor were sequenced, and around 19% of those sequences were non-productive.

What the research found in general, with its limitations: Most CMV-associated TCR beta chains appeared to be HLA-restricted in a later analysis, and the HLA associations seemed to be driven largely by CMV exposure. A few of the identified cytomegalovirus-associated TCR beta chains were confirmed in vitro to be specific for cytomegalovirus antigens. A further reported finding was that TCR beta sequences accurately predicted the HLA-A and HLA-B alleles for most subjects in the first cohort. In a later analysis, the rate of TCR association differed among HLA loci, with DRB1 alleles having the most associated TCRs and HLA-C alleles having the fewest. Fewer than 20 rarely observed V segments, including chromosome 9 orphons, were excluded from the earlier analysis of approximately 500 of the donors because counts were too low. The only immune exposure information available for the cohort was CMV serostatus. According to a later analysis, parvovirus B19, influenza, CMV and Epstein-Barr virus appeared linked to several top co-occurrence clusters. In a later genetic analysis, a missense DCLRE1C variant was associated with V-gene and J-gene trimming of TCR beta chains, and the association was replicated in an independent cohort. Most TCR sequences were seen in very few donors, while some public TCRs were found in many individuals. Because some donors lacked HLA typing at each locus, the association tests relied only on the typed subset. Specific HLA alleles were associated with 15,000 to 20,000 TCR beta sequences at a false discovery rate of 0.05 in a later analysis. Correlated functional status among segregating V segments might reflect linkage disequilibrium, but an unknown experimental factor could not be ruled out. Roughly uniform sequencing depth across donors was assumed in presence/absence analyses, although this assumption may not hold. The study listed 150 to 200 TCR beta chains as associated with cytomegalovirus. An earlier analysis of approximately 500 of the donors showed that most TCR beta V segments appeared in productive rearrangements either about 87% or about 30% of the time, which broadly matched IMGT annotations. The 87-base-pair reads could not distinguish some IMGT-functional V segments, including TRBV6-2 and TRBV6-3, so those segments were excluded. In a later analysis, HLA-associated TCR beta chains were found to be more clonally expanded and to have lower generation probabilities than equally common non-associated chains. The classifier was reported to diagnose cytomegalovirus status with high specificity and sensitivity in both the original and validation cohorts. A cluster of highly shared sequence variants was judged likely to be a technical artifact of the sequencing pipeline. Strong co-occurrence of HLA alleles, especially DR and DQ, made assigning TCR associations to individual alleles difficult. Compared with the approximately 670-donor mean, donors in an Asian-associated ancestry cluster had fewer N-insertions in productive TCRs, according to a later genetic analysis. According to the authors, the approach could potentially be generalized to other disease states and immunological phenotypes. Only TCR beta chains were sequenced in this cohort, and the absence of alpha or paired-chain data limited detectable features.

Trimming leaves V shorter by 8 bases and J shorter by 2 bases, with the junction holding 5 bases beyond the gene matches. The CDR3 numbers 14 residues from cysteine through phenylalanine. Here the CDR3 DNA is all that survives: 42 bases in frame from base 1. Looking up the germline V gene yields CDR1 SNHLY and CDR2 FYNNEI. Libraries were made using the immunoSEQ multiplex PCR assay. The multiplex PCR relied on a mix of 60 forward primers for TCR Vbeta segments and 13 reverse primers for TCR Jbeta segments. The CDR3 region of rearranged TCR beta genes was amplified from genomic DNA by a multiplex PCR assay. Amplified TCR beta libraries were sequenced as 87-base-pair reads on the Illumina HiSeq System. Per the authors' processing: A later analysis counted around 72 million unique TCR beta chains across the 650 to 700 repertoires, and roughly 10 million of these chains were shared by at least two donors. To remove PCR and sequencing errors, raw reads were error-corrected and collapsed into unique sequences using a nearest-neighbor algorithm that merged closely related sequences. V, D and J gene segments were assigned by aligning CDR3 sequences to IMGT reference sequences. Each retained sequence needed at least a six-nucleotide match to both a V gene segment and a J gene segment. A rearrangement counted as productive if the CDR3 had no stop codons and remained in frame with V and J, and every other rearrangement counted as non-productive. CDR3 was defined by IMGT convention, running from the second conserved V-encoded cysteine to the conserved J-encoded phenylalanine. The earlier analysis of around 640 of the donors excluded sequences that lacked an unambiguous match to a single V gene segment. In an earlier analysis of approximately 560 of the donors, a V segment was called functional when productive rearrangements were above 56.7%, and segregating when the standard deviation between donors exceeded 5%. A statistical classification framework was developed to diagnose cytomegalovirus status using the catalog of TCR beta chain sequences. V and J gene assignment, in a later analysis, came from comparing TCR nucleotide sequences with IMGT/GENE-DB human TR gene sequences. The TCRdist pipeline was used in a later analysis to assign CDR3 sequences and most-parsimonious VDJ recombination scenarios. A later analysis defined each TCR beta chain by its CDR3 amino acid sequence plus V-gene family, and excluded reads lacking a unique V-gene family. To address suspected cross-contamination and a sequencing artifact, a later analysis removed roughly 640 highly shared, low-generation-probability nucleotide sequences. In a later analysis, a clonal expansion index for each public chain was calculated from normalized within-repertoire ranks of inferred template counts. Generation probabilities in a later analysis came from a VDJ recombination model fitted to out-of-frame rearrangements, and those results were checked against IGoR. A later analysis scored TCR-TCR, TCR-HLA and TCR-CMV co-occurrence with hypergeometric tests, applying a repertoire-size bias correction to TCR pairs. False discovery rates were estimated in a later analysis by permuting HLA or CMV assignments 20 times. In a later analysis, co-occurring TCRs were grouped using DBSCAN, with TCRdist sequence similarity added in when clustering inside HLA-allele-positive subsets. Co-occurrence clustering excluded repertoires with fewer than 30,000 or more than 120,000 public chains, plus five with anomalous nucleotide sharing. TCRdb carries this immuneACCESS record with in-frame sequences only. Its versions omit some clonotypes, under half of them owing to an unresolved V gene in the studies checked, with the rest unexplained. V and J calls plus clone size are reproduced from that table; the DNA served to infer D and trimming. This sample is represented by over 95,000 clones; around 77% of them were singletons. The top ten clones comprise roughly 3.2% of the sample.

The cohort was made up of around 720 healthy bone marrow donors. All cohort members were sampled while nominally healthy, although unrecorded immune exposures were likely present. The donor was CMV seronegative and belonged to the group of 352 seronegative cohort members. A peripheral blood sample was collected from each donor, and TCR beta sequencing was performed on peripheral blood mononuclear cells. The Qiagen DNeasy Blood Extraction Kit was used to extract genomic DNA from the blood cell samples. For this clone: Which antigen it targets is not known. One base away there is no much larger clone; base qualities are not given.

The specimen was PBMCs. The source of this sequence is a man aged 35-49 years in good health and CMV-seronegative. The chain couples TRBV2 to TRBJ1-5; a stretch of 8 junction bases matches TRBD1. The CDR3 loop reads CASQAGQGNQPQHF. The nucleotide sequence reads as follows: TGTGCCAGCCAGGCGGGACAGGGCAATCAGCCCCAGCATTTT.